This record concerns one TCR beta chain sequence. This sample is drawn from a study of blood T cell repertoires in COVID-19. J was trimmed by 1 base and V by 3 bases; bases with no gene match: 5. Germline values: CDR1 SGHRS, CDR2 YFSETQ. The CDR3 has 16 residues. The repertoire was sequenced with immunoSEQ multiplex PCR; TCRdb's copy has only in-frame clones and lacks some. The table lists about 220,000 clones, 80% to 90% of them singletons, with roughly 0.7% in the top ten. This TCR was recovered from a man in his forties with acute or convalescent COVID-19. Source material: peripheral blood. The V gene is TRBV5-1, the J gene TRBJ1-2, with TRBD1 matching over 11 bases. The CDR3 DNA sequence: TGCGCCAGCAGCTCCACGGACAGGGGGCATAACTATGGCTACACCTTC. The encoded protein is CASSSTDRGHNYGYTF.